This T cell receptor (beta chain) was sequenced during a study of T-cell reconstitution after alpha-beta-depleted transplantation in children. Unique molecular identifiers featured in how the TCRbeta library was prepared. In TCRdb, the PCR reads were re-called with MiXCR into one record per CDR3 protein. Of about 540,000 distinct CDR3 sequences listed, about 16% are singletons. Only one count was recorded for this clonotype. The junction had 7 bases not matched to a gene; V was cut back by 2 bases and J by 0 bases. This CDR3 has 16 residues. Germline CDR1 is MNHEY and CDR2 is SVGAGI. This receptor was obtained from a human donor who donated a stem cell graft to a child with acute lymphoblastic leukemia. Sequences were derived from PBMCs from the stem cell graft donor, sampled from the stem cell graft. This chain connects TRBV6-5 to TRBJ2-7; 7 bases fit TRBD2. The chain's CDR3 is CASSYAGAGSSYEQYF. The CDR3 nucleotides are TGTGCCAGCAGTTACGCTGGAGCGGGGAGCTCCTACGAGCAGTACTTC.